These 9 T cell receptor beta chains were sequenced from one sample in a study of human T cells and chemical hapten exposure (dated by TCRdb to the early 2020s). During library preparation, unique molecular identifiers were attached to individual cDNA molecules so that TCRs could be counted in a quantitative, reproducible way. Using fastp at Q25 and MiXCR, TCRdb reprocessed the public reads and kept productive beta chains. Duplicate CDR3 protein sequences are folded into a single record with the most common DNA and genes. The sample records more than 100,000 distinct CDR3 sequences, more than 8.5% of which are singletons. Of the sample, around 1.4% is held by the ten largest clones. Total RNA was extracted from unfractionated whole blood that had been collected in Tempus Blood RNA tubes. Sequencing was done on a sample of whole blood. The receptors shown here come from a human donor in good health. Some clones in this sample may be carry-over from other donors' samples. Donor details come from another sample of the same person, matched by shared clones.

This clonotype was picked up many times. This chain's CDR3 is CASSPSGGSSYEQYF. DNA for the CDR3: TGTGCCAGCAGTCCCTCTGGCGGGAGTTCCTACGAGCAGTACTTC. The chain uses TRBV6-2 or TRBV6-3 and TRBJ2-7, with 7 bases that match TRBD2. The CDR3 has 15 residues. Unmatched junction bases numbered 8, after V lost 5 bases and J lost 1 base. The germline V gene has CDR1 MNHEY and CDR2 SVGEGT.

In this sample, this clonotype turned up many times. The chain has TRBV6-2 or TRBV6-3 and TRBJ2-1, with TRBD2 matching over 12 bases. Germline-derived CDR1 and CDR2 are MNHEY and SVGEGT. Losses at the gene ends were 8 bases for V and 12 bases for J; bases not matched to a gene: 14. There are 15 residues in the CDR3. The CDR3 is CASGASGRAGTGQFF. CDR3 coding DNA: TGTGCCAGCGGGGCTAGCGGGAGGGCCGGCACGGGGCAGTTCTTC.

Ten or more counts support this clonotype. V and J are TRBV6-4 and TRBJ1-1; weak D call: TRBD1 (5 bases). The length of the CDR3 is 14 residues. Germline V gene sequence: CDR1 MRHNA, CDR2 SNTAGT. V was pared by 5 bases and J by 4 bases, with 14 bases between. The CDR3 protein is CASSPRGAGTEAFF. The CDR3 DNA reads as TGTGCCAGCAGTCCGCGAGGGGCGGGCACTGAAGCTTTCTTT.

CDR3 nucleotide sequence: TGTGCCAGCCAAGGACAGGGGGTCTATGGCTACACCTTC. Protein sequence: CASQGQGVYGYTF. This sequence joins TRBV19 and TRBJ1-2; 10 nucleotides match TRBD1. V lost 9 bases and J lost 4; bases outside the gene matches: 5. The CDR3 consists of 13 residues. The V gene's germline CDR1 is LNHDA and CDR2 SQIVND (reference sequence).

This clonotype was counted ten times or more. The CDR3 bases are TGTGCCAGCAGCCAAGAAGACAGGGCTATTAATTCACCCCTCCACTTT. It is translated as CASSQEDRAINSPLHF. This chain uses TRBV4-2 with TRBJ1-6; 7 bases map to TRBD1. V trimming: 0 bases; J trimming: 6 bases; junction bases outside the gene matches: 5. Germline lookup yields CDR1 LGHNA and CDR2 YNFKEQ. There are 16 residues in the CDR3.

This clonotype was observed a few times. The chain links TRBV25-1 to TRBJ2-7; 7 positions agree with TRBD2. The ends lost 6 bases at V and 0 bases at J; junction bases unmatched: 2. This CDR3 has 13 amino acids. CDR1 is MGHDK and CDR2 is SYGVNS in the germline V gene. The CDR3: CASRASGSYEQYF. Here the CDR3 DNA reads TGTGCCAGCAGGGCTAGCGGCTCCTACGAGCAGTACTTC.

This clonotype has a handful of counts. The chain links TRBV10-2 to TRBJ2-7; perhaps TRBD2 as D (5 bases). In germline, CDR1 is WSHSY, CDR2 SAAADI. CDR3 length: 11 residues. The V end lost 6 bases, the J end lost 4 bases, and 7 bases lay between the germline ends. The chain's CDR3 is CASRTRYEQYF. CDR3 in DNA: TGCGCCAGCAGAACTAGGTACGAGCAGTACTTC.

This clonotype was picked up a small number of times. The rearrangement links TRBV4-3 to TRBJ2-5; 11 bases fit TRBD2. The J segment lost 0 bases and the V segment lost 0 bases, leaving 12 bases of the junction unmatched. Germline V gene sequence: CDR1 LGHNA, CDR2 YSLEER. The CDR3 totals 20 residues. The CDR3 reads CASSQDIPLAGGLNQETQYF. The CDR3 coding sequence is TGCGCCAGCAGCCAAGATATCCCGCTAGCGGGGGGTCTCAACCAAGAGACCCAGTACTTC.

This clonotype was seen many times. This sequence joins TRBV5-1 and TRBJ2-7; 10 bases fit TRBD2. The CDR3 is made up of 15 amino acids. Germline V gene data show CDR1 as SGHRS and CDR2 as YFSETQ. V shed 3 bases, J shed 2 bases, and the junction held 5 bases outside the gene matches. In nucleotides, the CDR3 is TGCGCCAGCAGCTATGAGCGGGGGGGCGCCTACGAGCAGTACTTC. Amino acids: CASSYERGGAYEQYF.